The rows below give T cell receptor beta chains drawn from one sample of a study of T cells in localized non-small cell lung cancer. Using immunoSEQ multiplex PCR, the repertoire was profiled, and TCRdb retains in-frame clones only, with some absent. Found here are some 11,000 clones, roughly half of them singletons; the top ten hold 3.5% to 5%. Sequenced material: lymph node tissue, taken before any cancer treatment. These TCRs come from a woman aged 35-75 years with stage II squamous cell lung carcinoma. Each CDR3 is given without its conserved first and last residue.

V gene | CDR3 protein
TRBV19 | ASSITWNTIY
TRBV19 | ASSIGRKETQY
TRBV30 | AWGPGGTEAF
TRBV6-8 | ASRPSGVQETQY
TRBV12-5 | ASGGSYNEKLF
TRBV15 | ATSSDFSGANVLT
TRBV5-1 | ASREGRMGEKLF
TRBV5-1 | ASSIRDSTDTQY
TRBV19 | ASSPLRQGGSQPQH
TRBV9 | ASSRDGGTGANVLT
TRBV7-6 | ASSLLRGSYEQY
TRBV5-1 | ASSPPTVNTEAF
TRBV30 | AWSPGQGAPIQPQH
TRBV6-8 | ASSYSAAGGPTEAF
TRBV4-1 | ASSQDPGAADTQY
TRBV18 | ASSPQNRAKNIQY
TRBV19 | ASSLQAATNEKLF
TRBV19 | ASSVDKNTEAF
TRBV19 | ASSETRGGEKLF
TRBV11-3 | ASRWGTGVGNTIY
TRBV28 | ASSLGEFSGNTIY
TRBV19 | ASSMVRGGTDTQY
TRBV19 | ASSIDRGATEAF
TRBV14 | ASSLKGGWTYEQY
TRBV19 | ASTNSGSNDNEQY
TRBV5-1 | ASSPRGQGTYEQY
TRBV6-8 | ASSTDRNEAF
TRBV19 | ASSLAGVGEQF
TRBV29-1 | SVRGTGVITEAF